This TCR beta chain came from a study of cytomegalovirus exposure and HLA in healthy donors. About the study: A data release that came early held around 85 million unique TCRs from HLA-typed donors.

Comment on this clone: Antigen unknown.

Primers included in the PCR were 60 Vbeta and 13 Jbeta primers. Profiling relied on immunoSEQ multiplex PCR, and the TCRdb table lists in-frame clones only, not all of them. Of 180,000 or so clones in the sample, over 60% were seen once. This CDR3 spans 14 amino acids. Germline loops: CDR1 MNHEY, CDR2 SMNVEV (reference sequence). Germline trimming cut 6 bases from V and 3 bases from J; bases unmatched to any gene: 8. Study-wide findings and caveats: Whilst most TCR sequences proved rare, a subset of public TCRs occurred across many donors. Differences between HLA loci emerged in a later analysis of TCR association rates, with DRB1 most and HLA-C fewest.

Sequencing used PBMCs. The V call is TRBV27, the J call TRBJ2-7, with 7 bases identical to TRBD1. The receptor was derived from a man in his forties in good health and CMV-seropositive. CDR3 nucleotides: TGTGCCAGCAGGAGGGACAGTCGAGGCTACGAGCAGTACTTC. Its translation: CASRRDSRGYEQYF.